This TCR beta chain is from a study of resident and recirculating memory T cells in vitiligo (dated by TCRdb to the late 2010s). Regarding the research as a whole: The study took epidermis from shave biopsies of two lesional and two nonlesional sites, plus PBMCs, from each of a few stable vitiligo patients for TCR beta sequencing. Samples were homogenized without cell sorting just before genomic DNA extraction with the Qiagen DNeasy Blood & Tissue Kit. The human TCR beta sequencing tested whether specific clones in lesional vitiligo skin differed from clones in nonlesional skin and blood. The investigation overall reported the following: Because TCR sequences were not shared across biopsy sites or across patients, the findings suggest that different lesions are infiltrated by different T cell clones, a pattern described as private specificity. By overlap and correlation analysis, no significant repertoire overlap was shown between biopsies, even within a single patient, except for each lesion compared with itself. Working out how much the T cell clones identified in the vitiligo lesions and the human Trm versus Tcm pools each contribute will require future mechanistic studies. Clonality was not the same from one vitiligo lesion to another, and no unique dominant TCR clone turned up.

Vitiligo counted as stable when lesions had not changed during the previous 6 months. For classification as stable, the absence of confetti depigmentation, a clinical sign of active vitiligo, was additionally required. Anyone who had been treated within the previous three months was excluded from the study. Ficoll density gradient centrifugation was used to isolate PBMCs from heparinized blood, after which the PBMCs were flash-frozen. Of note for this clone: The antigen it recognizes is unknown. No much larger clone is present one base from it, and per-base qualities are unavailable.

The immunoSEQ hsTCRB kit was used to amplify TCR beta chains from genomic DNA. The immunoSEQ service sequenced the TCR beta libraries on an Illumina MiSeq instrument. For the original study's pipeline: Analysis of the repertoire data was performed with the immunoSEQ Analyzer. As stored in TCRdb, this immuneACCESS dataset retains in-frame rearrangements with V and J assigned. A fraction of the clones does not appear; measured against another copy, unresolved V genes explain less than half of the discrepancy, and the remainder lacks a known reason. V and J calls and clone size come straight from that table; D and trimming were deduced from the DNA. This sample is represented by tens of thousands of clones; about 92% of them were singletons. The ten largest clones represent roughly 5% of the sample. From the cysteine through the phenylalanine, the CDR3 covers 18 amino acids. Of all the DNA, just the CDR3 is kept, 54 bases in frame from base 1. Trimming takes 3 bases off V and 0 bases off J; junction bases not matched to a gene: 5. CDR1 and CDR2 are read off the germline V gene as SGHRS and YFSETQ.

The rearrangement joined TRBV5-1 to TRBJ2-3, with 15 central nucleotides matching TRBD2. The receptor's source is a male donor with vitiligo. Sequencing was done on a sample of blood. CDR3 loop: CASSWTSGRALSTDTQYF. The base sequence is TGCGCCAGCAGCTGGACTAGCGGGAGGGCCCTTAGCACAGATACGCAGTATTTT.